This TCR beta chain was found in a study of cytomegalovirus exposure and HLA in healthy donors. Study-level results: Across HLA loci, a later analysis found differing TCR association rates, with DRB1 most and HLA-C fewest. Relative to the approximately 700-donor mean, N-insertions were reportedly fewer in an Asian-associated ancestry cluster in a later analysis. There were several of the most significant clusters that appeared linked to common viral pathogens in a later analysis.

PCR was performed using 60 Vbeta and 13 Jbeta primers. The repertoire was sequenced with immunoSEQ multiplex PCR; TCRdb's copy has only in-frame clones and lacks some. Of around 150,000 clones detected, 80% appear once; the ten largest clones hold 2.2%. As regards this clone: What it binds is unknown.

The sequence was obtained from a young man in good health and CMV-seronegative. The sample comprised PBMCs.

The CDR3 DNA reads as TGTGCCAGCAGTTCGGCACAGTTACTTGAAGATACGCAGTATTTT. Residues: CASSSAQLLEDTQYF. The V gene is TRBV6-6, the J gene TRBJ2-3; D gene ambiguous. V lost 4 bases to trimming and J lost 5 bases, with 16 bases between them. The CDR3 is 15 residues long. Per the germline V gene, CDR1 is MNHNY and CDR2 is SVGAGI (reference sequence).